This entry features one TCR beta chain sequence. This sample was included in a study of CD8 T cells in ankylosing spondylitis. The trim removed 0 bases at V and 5 bases at J, leaving 6 bases unmatched. The V gene's germline CDR1 is DFQATT and CDR2 SNEGSKA (reference sequence). The CDR3 extends over 16 amino acids. Via MiXCR, TCRdb re-called the 5' RACE reads, giving one row per CDR3 protein. The table has 120,000 or so distinct CDR3 sequences, around 13% seen once. This chain uses TRBV20-1 with TRBJ2-5; 13 bases are shared with TRBD2. The sample comprised blood, either unsorted or a sorted T cell fraction (not recorded which). This clonotype originated in a female donor with ankylosing spondylitis or in good health (not recorded which). The CDR3 bases are TGCAGTGCTAGAGATCGGGGACTAGCGGGGCGGGAGACCCAGTACTTC. It codes for CSARDRGLAGRETQYF.